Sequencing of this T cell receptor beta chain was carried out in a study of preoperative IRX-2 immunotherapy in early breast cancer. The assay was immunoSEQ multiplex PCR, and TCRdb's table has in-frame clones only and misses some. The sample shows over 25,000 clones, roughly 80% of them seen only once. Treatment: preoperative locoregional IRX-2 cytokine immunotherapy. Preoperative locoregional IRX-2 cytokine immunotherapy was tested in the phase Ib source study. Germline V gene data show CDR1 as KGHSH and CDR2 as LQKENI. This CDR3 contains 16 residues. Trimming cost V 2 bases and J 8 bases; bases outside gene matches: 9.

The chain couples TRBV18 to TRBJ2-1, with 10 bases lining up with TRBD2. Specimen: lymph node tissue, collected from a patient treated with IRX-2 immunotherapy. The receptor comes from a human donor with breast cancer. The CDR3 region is CASSPRSGGDTDEQFF. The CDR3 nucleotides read TGTGCCAGCTCACCAAGGAGCGGGGGGGATACGGATGAGCAGTTCTTC.